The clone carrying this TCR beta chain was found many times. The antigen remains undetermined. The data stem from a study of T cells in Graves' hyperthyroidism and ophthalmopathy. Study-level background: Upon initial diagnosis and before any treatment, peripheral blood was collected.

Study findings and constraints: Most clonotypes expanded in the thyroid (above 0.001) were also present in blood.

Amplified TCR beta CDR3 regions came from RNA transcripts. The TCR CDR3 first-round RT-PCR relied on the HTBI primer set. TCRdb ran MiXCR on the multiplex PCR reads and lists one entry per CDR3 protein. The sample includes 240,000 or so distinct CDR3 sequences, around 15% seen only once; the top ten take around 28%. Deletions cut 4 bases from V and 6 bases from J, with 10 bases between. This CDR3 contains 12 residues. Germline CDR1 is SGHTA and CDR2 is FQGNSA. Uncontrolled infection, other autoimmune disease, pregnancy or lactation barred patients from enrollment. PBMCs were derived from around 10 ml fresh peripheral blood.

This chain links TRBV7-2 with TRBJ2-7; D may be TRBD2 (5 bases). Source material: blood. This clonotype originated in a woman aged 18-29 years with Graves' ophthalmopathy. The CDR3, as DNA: TGTGCCAGCAGCTCAGTCCGGGGCGAGCAGTACTTC. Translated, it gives CASSSVRGEQYF. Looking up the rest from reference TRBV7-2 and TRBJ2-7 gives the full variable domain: GAGVSQSPSNKVTEKGKDVELRCDPISGHTALYWYRQSLGQGLEFLIYFQGNSAPDKSGLPSDRFSAERTGGSVSTLTIQRTQQEDSAVYLCASSSVRGEQYFGPGTRLTVT.